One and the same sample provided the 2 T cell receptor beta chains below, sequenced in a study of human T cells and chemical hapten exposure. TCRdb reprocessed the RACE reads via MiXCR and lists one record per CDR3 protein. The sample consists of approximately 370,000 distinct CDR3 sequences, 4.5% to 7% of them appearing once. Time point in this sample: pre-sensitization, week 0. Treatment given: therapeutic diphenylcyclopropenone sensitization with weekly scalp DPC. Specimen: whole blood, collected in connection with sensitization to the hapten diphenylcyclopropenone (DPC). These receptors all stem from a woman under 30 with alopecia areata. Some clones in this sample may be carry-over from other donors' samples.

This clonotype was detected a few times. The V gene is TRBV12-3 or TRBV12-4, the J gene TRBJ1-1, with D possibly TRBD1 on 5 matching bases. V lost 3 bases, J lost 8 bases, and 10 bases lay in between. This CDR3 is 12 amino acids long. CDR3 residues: CASSFGDREAFF. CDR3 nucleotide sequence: TGTGCCAGCAGTTTTGGTGACAGAGAAGCTTTCTTT.

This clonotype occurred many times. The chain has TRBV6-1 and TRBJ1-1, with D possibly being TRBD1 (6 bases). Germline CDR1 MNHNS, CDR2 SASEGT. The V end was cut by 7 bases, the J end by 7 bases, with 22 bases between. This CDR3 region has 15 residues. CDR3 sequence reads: CASTTIWGQAREAFF. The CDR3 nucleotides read TGTGCCAGCACTACTATCTGGGGGCAGGCCCGTGAAGCTTTCTTT.